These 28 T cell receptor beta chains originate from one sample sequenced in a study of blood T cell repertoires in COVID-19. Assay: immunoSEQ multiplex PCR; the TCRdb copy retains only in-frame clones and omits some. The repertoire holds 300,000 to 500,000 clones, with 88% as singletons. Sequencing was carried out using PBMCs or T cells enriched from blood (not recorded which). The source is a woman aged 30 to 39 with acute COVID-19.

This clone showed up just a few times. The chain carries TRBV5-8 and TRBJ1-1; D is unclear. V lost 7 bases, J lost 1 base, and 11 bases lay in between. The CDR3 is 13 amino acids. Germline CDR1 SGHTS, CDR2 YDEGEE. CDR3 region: CASPLRSNTEAFF. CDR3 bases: TGTGCCAGCCCCCTACGATCGAACACTGAAGCTTTCTTT.

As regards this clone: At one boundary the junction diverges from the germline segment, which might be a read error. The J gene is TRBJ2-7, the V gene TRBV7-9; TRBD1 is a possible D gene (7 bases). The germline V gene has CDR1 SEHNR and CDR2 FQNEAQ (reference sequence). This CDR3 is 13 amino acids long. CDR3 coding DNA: TGTGCCAGCAGCGGGCGGGACAGTACAAACTACTCCTTC. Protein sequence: CASSGRDSTNYSF.

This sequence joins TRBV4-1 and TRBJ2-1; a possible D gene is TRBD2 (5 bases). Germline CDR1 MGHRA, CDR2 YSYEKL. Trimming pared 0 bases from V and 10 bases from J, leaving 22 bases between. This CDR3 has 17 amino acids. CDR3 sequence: CASSQDLSADIWEEQFF. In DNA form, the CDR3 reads TGCGCCAGCAGCCAAGATCTTTCGGCAGATATTTGGGAGGAGCAGTTCTTC.

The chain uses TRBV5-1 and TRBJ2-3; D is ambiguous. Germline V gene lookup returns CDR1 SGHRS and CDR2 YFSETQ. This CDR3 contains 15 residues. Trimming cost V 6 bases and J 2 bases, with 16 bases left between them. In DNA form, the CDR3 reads TGCGCCAGCACTAACTTCTTTGCCCACACAGATACGCAGTATTTT. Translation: CASTNFFAHTDTQYF.

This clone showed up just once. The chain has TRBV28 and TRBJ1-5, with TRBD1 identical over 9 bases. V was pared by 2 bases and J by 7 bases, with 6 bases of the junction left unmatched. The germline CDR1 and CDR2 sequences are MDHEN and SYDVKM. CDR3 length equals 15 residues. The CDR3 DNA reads TGTGCCAGCAGTTTAAGACAGGGGGTCAAACAGCCCCAGCATTTT. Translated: CASSLRQGVKQPQHF.

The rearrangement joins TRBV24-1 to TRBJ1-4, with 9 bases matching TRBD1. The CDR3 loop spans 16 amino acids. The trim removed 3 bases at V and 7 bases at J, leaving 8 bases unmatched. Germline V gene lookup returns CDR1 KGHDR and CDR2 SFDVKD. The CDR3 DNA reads TGTGCCACCAGTGATGCCCCGGGACAGGGAGGTGAAAAACTGTTTTTT. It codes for CATSDAPGQGGEKLFF.

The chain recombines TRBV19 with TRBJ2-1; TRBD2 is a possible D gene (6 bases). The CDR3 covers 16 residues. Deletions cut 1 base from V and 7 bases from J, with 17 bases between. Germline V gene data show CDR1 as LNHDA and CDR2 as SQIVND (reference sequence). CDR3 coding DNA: TGTGCCAGTAGTATAGTGGAGGCAGGGACTCGAAATGAGCAGTTCTTC. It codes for CASSIVEAGTRNEQFF.

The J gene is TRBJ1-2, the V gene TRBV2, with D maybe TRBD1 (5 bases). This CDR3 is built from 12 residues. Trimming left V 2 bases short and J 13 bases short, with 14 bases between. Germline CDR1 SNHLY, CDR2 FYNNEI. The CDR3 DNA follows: TGTGCCAGCAGTGAACCCCCCCCAGGGCTCACCTTC. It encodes CASSEPPPGLTF.

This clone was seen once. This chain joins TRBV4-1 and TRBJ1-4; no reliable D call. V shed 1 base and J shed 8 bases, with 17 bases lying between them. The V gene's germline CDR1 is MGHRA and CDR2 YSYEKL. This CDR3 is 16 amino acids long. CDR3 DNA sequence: TGCGCCAGCAGCCAAGGGAATCGGGGTGATCTGGAAAAACTGTTTTTT. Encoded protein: CASSQGNRGDLEKLFF.

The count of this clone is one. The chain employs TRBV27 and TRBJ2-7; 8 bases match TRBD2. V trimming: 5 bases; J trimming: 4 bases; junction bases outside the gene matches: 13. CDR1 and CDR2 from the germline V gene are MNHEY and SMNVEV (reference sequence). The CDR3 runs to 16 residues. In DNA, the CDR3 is TGTGCCAGCAGTCCCTCCCATAGCGGGGCTCATTACGAGCAGTACTTC. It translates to CASSPSHSGAHYEQYF.

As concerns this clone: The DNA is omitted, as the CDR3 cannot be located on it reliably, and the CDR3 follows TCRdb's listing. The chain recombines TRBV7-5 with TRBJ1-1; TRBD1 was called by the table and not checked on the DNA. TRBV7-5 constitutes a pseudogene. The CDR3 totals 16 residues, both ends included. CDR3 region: CVRSLAWGRGNTEAFF.

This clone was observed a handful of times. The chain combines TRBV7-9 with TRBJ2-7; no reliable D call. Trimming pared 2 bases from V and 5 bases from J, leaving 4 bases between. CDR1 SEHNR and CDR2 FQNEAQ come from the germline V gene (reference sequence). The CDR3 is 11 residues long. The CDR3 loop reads CASSLLDEQYF. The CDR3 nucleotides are TGTGCCAGCAGCTTACTAGACGAGCAGTACTTC.

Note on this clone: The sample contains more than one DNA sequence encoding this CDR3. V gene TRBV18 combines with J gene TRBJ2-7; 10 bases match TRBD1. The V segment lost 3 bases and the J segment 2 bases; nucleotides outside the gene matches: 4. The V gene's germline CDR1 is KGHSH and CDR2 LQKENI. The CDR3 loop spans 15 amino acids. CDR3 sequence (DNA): TGTGCCAGCTCACCCGGGACAGGGGCAACCTACGAGCAGTACTTC. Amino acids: CASSPGTGATYEQYF.

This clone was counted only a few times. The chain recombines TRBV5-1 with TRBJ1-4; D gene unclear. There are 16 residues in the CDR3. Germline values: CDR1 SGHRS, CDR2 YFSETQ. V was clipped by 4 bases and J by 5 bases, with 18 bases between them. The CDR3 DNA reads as TGCGCCAGCAGCCTCCGGCCAACGAGCGAAAATGAAAAACTGTTTTTT. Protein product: CASSLRPTSENEKLFF.

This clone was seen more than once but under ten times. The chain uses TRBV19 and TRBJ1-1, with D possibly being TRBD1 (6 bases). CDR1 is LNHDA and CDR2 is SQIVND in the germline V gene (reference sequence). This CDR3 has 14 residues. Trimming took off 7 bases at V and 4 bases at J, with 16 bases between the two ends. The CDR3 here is CASTMGGHGTEAFF. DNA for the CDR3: TGTGCCAGTACCATGGGGGGGCATGGCACTGAAGCTTTCTTT.

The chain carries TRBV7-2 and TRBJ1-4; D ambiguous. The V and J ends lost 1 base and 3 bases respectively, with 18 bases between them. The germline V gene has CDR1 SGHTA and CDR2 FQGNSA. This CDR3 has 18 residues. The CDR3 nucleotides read TGTGCCAGCAGCTTAGGAGGCTTCCGCCAGCGCCCTAATGAAAAACTGTTTTTT. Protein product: CASSLGGFRQRPNEKLFF. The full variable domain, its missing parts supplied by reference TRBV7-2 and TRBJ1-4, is GAGVSQSPSNKVTEKGKDVELRCDPISGHTALYWYRQSLGQGLEFLIYFQGNSAPDKSGLPSDRFSAERTGGSVSTLTIQRTQQEDSAVYLCASSLGGFRQRPNEKLFFGSGTQLSVL.

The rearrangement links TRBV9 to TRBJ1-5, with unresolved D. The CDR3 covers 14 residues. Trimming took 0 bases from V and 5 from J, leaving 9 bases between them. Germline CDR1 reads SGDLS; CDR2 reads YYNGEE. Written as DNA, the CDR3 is TGTGCCAGCAGCGTAGATGCGGGCGATCAGCCCCAGCATTTT. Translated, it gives CASSVDAGDQPQHF. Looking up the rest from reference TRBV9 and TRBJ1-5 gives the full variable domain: DSGVTQTPKHLITATGQRVTLRCSPRSGDLSVYWYQQSLDQGLQFLIQYYNGEERAKGNILERFSAQQFPDLHSELNLSSLELGDSALYFCASSVDAGDQPQHFGDGTRLSIL.

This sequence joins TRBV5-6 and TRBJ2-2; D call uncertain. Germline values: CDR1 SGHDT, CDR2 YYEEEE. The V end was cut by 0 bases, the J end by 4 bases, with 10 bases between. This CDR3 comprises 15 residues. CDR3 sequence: CASSLVVRRTGELFF. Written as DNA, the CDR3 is TGTGCCAGCAGCTTGGTAGTCAGGCGCACCGGGGAGCTGTTTTTT.

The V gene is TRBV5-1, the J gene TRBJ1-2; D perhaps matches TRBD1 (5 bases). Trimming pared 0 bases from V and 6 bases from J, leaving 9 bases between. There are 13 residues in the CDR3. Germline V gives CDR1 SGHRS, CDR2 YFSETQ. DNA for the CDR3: TGCGCCAGCAGCTTGGGGGGCGTGCATGGCTACACCTTC. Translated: CASSLGGVHGYTF.

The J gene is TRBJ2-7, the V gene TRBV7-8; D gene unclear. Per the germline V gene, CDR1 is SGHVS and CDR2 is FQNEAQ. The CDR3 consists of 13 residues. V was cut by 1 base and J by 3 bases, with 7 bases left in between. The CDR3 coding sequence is TGTGCCAGCAGCTTAGATCAGTTCTACGAGCAGTACTTC. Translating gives CASSLDQFYEQYF.

For the CDR3, the DNA is TGTGCCAGCAGCCCGCGACTAGCGGGGGGGCTGGTAGATACGCAGTATTTT. Amino acid sequence: CASSPRLAGGLVDTQYF. The genes are TRBV11-2 and TRBJ2-3; 14 bases are shared with TRBD2. The J segment lost 5 bases and the V segment lost 5 bases, leaving 9 bases of the junction unmatched. Germline lookup yields CDR1 SGHAT and CDR2 FQNNGV. This CDR3 region has 17 residues. The full variable domain, rest sourced from reference TRBV11-2 and TRBJ2-3, is EAGVAQSPRYKIIEKRQSVAFWCNPISGHATLYWYQQILGQGPKLLIQFQNNGVVDDSQLPKDRFSAERLKGVDSTLKIQPAKLEDSAVYLCASSPRLAGGLVDTQYFGPGTRLTVL.

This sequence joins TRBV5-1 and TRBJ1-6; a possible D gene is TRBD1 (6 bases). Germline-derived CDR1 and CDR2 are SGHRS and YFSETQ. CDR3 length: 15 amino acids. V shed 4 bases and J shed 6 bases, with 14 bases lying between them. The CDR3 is CASSPMTGSNSPLHF. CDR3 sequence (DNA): TGCGCCAGCAGCCCCATGACAGGAAGTAATTCACCCCTCCACTTT. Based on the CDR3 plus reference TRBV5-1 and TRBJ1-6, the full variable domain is KAGVTQTPRYLIKTRGQQVTLSCSPISGHRSVSWYQQTPGQGLQFLFEYFSETQRNKGNFPGRFSGRQFSNSRSEMNVSTLELGDSALYLCASSPMTGSNSPLHFGNGTRLTVT.

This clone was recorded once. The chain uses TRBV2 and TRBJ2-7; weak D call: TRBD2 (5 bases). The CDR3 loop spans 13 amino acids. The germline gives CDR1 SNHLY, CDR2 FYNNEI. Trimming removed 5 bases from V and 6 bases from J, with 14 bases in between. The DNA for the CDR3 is TGTGCCAGCAGTCCCCCAGCGGACCCCGAGCAGTACTTC. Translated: CASSPPADPEQYF.

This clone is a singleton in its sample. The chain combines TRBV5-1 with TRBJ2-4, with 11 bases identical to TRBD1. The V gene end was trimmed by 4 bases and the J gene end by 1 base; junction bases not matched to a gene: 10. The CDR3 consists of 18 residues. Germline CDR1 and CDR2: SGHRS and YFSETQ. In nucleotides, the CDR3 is TGCGCCAGCAGCCCCGGGACAGGGGGATTGGGCGCCAAAAACATTCAGTACTTC. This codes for CASSPGTGGLGAKNIQYF.

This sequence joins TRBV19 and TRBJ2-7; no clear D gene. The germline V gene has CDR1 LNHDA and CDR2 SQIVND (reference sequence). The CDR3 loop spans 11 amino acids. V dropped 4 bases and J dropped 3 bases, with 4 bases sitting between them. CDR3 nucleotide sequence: TGTGCCAGTAGTAATAGCTACGAGCAGTACTTC. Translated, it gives CASSNSYEQYF.

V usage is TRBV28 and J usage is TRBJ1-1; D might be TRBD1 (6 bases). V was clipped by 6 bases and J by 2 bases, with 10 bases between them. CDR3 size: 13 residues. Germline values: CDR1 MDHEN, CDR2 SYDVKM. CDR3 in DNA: TGTGCCAGCAGCCTAGGGGGTAACACTGAAGCTTTCTTT. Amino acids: CASSLGGNTEAFF.

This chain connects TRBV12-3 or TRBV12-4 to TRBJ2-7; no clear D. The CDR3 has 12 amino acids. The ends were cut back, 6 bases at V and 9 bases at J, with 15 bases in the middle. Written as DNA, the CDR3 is TGTGCCAGCAGCTCTTTCTATGATGGGCAGTACTTC. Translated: CASSSFYDGQYF.

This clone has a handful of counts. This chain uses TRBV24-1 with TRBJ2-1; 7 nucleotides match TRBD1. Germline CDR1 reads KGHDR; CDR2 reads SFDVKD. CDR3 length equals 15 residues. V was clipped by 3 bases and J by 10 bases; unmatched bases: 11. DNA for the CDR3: TGTGCCACCAGTGATCCAAAACAGGGGTCAGGGGAGCAGTTCTTC. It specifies CATSDPKQGSGEQFF.